Shown below are 25 T cell receptor beta chains from a single sample sequenced in a study of metastatic and nonmetastatic thyroid tumors. MiXCR re-clonotyped the PCR reads for TCRdb. The sample lists around 19,000 clones; 29% were seen once. All patients were treatment-naive before thyroid surgery. What was sequenced was tumor tissue. These receptors were taken from a male donor with papillary thyroid cancer or a benign thyroid nodule (not recorded which). Some clones in this sample may be carry-over from other donors' samples.

CDR3 DNA sequence: TGCGCCAGCAGCTTGGAGCCAGGTGGTTCACCCCTCCACTTT. It is translated as CASSLEPGGSPLHF. The chain links TRBV5-1 to TRBJ1-6; no clear D gene. Germline V CDR1 and CDR2: SGHRS, YFSETQ. The length of the CDR3 is 14 residues. The ends were cut back, 0 bases at V and 9 bases at J, with 10 bases in the middle.

This clone appeared many times. This sample includes further DNA sequences coding for the same CDR3. The CDR3 bases are TGCAGCGTCGAGCGACAGGGAGGCGCAGATACGCAGTATTTT. Protein sequence: CSVERQGGADTQYF. The V call is TRBV29-1, the J call TRBJ2-3, with TRBD1 as a possible D gene (7 bases). CDR3 length: 14 amino acids. Trimming stripped 6 bases from V and 4 bases from J, with 17 bases between. In germline, CDR1 is SQVTM, CDR2 ANQGSEA.

The J gene is TRBJ2-5, the V gene TRBV24-1, with 7 bases lining up with TRBD1. The CDR3 sequence is 15 residues long. V shed 0 bases and J 5 bases; nucleotides not matched to a gene: 5. The germline V gene encodes CDR1 KGHDR and CDR2 SFDVKD. The CDR3 sequence: CATSDLKTGSETQYF. As DNA, the CDR3 is TGTGCCACCAGTGATTTGAAGACAGGGTCGGAGACCCAGTACTTC.

This rearrangement joins TRBV4-3 to TRBJ1-2; 7 bases align to TRBD1. Germline V gene data show CDR1 as LGHNA and CDR2 as YSLEER. The CDR3 loop spans 16 amino acids. Trimming took 1 base from V and 0 from J; bases not matched to a gene: 5. The CDR3 DNA sequence: TGCGCCAGCAGCCAAGCGACGGGACAGTCTAACTATGGCTACACCTTC. Its translation is CASSQATGQSNYGYTF.

This chain links TRBV27 with TRBJ2-7; D possibly corresponds to TRBD2 (5 bases). This CDR3 has 16 amino acids. Looked up from germline, CDR1 is MNHEY and CDR2 is SMNVEV (reference sequence). The V end was cut by 0 bases, the J end by 1 base, with 13 bases between. This chain's CDR3 is CASSLSITGRSYEQYF. CDR3 DNA sequence: TGTGCCAGCAGTTTATCGATCACGGGAAGGTCCTACGAGCAGTACTTC.

This clone has a handful of counts. The V call is TRBV6-2 or TRBV6-3, the J call TRBJ2-7; TRBD2 agrees at 16 bases. V was pared by 6 bases and J by 2 bases, with 10 bases of the junction left unmatched. Per germline, CDR1 MNHEY and CDR2 SVGEGT. The CDR3 has 18 residues. The CDR3 DNA is TGTGCCAGCAGAGGGACTAGCGGGAGGGTCGAGCATACCTACGAGCAGTACTTC. It codes for CASRGTSGRVEHTYEQYF.

This clone came up a few times. The chain recombines TRBV28 with TRBJ1-2; D is ambiguous. The germline V gene encodes CDR1 MDHEN and CDR2 SYDVKM. Trimming removed 3 bases from V and 4 bases from J, with 12 bases in between. The CDR3 is 14 residues long. The chain's CDR3 is CASSFRFWPYGYTF. CDR3 sequence (DNA): TGTGCCAGCAGTTTTCGGTTCTGGCCCTATGGCTACACCTTC.

Only a few counts were recorded for this clone. The V gene is TRBV19, the J gene TRBJ2-7, with TRBD1 identical over 7 bases. The CDR3 length is 13 residues. Looked up from germline, CDR1 is LNHDA and CDR2 is SQIVND (reference sequence). With 5 bases clipped from V and 4 bases from J, the junction kept 5 bases outside the gene matches. The CDR3 DNA sequence: TGTGCCAGTAGTCGACAGGGAGTATACGAGCAGTACTTC. Amino acid sequence: CASSRQGVYEQYF.

Notes on this clone: One end of the junction is discordant with germline, which a read error may explain. The CDR3 region has the DNA TGCGCCAGCAGCTTCCAGGGCGTCTATTGCTACACCTTC. The encoded protein is CASSFQGVYCYTF. The chain links TRBV5-1 to TRBJ1-2, with a weak D call TRBD1 (5 bases). The CDR3 contains 13 residues. The germline V gene encodes CDR1 SGHRS and CDR2 YFSETQ.

Ten or more counts support this clone. The rearrangement joins TRBV29-1 to TRBJ2-2, with a weak D call TRBD1 (5 bases). The CDR3 is 15 amino acids. The V end was cut by 1 base, the J end by 1 base, with 10 bases between. Germline lookup yields CDR1 SQVTM and CDR2 ANQGSEA. CDR3 sequence reads: CSVEVGRLNTGELFF. The CDR3 coding sequence is TGCAGCGTTGAAGTGGGGCGCCTGAACACCGGGGAGCTGTTTTTT.

The V gene is TRBV6-5, the J gene TRBJ2-7; D remains ambiguous. Trimming pared 4 bases from V and 5 bases from J, leaving 9 bases between. CDR3 length: 12 amino acids. The germline CDR1 and CDR2 sequences are MNHEY and SVGAGI. The CDR3 sequence is CASSSRNDEQYF. In nucleotides, the CDR3 is TGTGCCAGCAGTTCCCGGAATGACGAGCAGTACTTC.

As DNA, the CDR3 is TGCGCCAGCAGCCAAGGTACTAGCGGGATCTACGAGCAGTACTTC. Protein product: CASSQGTSGIYEQYF. The V and J genes are TRBV4-1 and TRBJ2-7; 10 nucleotides match TRBD2. V dropped 1 base and J dropped 3; count of bases not matched to a gene: 3. Germline V gives CDR1 MGHRA, CDR2 YSYEKL. The CDR3 runs 15 residues.

This clone has a count of ten or more. This chain uses TRBV6-7 with TRBJ2-1; D is ambiguous. TRBV6-7 is an ORF; its function is uncertain. The CDR3 length is 17 residues. Trimming cost V 5 bases and J 4 bases, with 21 bases left between them. The CDR3 here is CASSTWSRSYPYNEQFF. The CDR3 coding sequence is TGTGCCAGCAGTACGTGGTCGCGGTCCTATCCATACAATGAGCAGTTCTTC.

This chain connects TRBV28 to TRBJ2-7, with no clear D. The V gene's germline CDR1 is MDHEN and CDR2 SYDVKM. Deletions cut 7 bases from V and 7 bases from J, with 17 bases between. This CDR3 contains 13 residues. The DNA for the CDR3 is TGTGCCAGCATTGGTGGCGGCCTCGCTGAGCAGTACTTC. The encoded protein is CASIGGGLAEQYF.

In this sample, this clone turned up many times. This chain links TRBV5-8 with TRBJ2-7; D is unresolved. V lost 6 bases, J lost 0 bases, and 16 bases lay in between. Per germline, CDR1 SGHTS and CDR2 YDEGEE. CDR3 length: 15 amino acids. The CDR3 protein is CASTGWGSSSYEQYF. DNA for the CDR3: TGTGCCAGCACCGGTTGGGGATCCTCCTCCTACGAGCAGTACTTC.

DNA for the CDR3: TGCAGTGCTAGGCGGGGTTCGGTGAACAATGAGCAGTTCTTC. As protein: CSARRGSVNNEQFF. V is TRBV20-1 and J is TRBJ2-1; the D gene is possibly TRBD2 (6 bases). Trimming stripped 3 bases from V and 5 bases from J, with 14 bases between. The CDR3 has 14 residues. Germline CDR1 and CDR2: DFQATT and SNEGSKA (reference sequence).

This clone was seen only a few times. The V call is TRBV19, the J call TRBJ2-2; unclear D gene. V was shortened by 7 bases and J by 7 bases, with 13 bases between the two germline ends. The CDR3 is 13 residues long. The germline V gene has CDR1 LNHDA and CDR2 SQIVND (reference sequence). CDR3 in amino acids: CASTGLVSGELFF. CDR3 sequence (DNA): TGTGCCAGTACGGGCCTAGTGAGCGGGGAGCTGTTTTTT. The whole variable domain, filled in from reference TRBV19 and TRBJ2-2, reads DGGITQSPKYLFRKEGQNVTLSCEQNLNHDAMYWYRQDPGQGLRLIYYSQIVNDFQKGDIAEGYSVSREKKESFPLTVTSAQKNPTAFYLCASTGLVSGELFFGEGSRLTVL.

This CDR3 is CASSLSGVANEQYF. In nucleotides, the CDR3 is TGTGCCAGCAGTTTATCAGGCGTGGCCAACGAGCAGTACTTC. The rearrangement uses TRBV27 and TRBJ2-7; D gene uncertain. Trimming pared 0 bases from V and 5 bases from J, leaving 11 bases between. CDR3 length: 14 residues. The germline V gene encodes CDR1 MNHEY and CDR2 SMNVEV (reference sequence).

This clone was counted at least ten times. The chain has TRBV12-3 or TRBV12-4 and TRBJ1-3, with D unclear. The CDR3 totals 13 residues. Trimming took 3 bases from V and 4 from J, leaving 7 bases between them. Here the CDR3 reads CASSLWLGNTIYF. DNA of the CDR3: TGTGCCAGCAGTTTGTGGCTGGGAAACACCATATATTTT.

This clone was seen ten or more times. V usage is TRBV20-1 and J usage is TRBJ2-3; 9 bases match TRBD2. Unmatched junction bases numbered 17, after V lost 6 bases and J lost 4 bases. Germline V CDR1 and CDR2: DFQATT, SNEGSKA (reference sequence). The CDR3 is made up of 17 amino acids. In nucleotides, the CDR3 is TGCAGTGCAAACCCCGGGGACGAGCGGGAGGAGGCAGATACGCAGTATTTT. Its translation: CSANPGDEREEADTQYF.

This clone was counted ten times or more. The chain couples TRBV7-8 to TRBJ1-5; 8 bases are shared with TRBD1. Germline loops: CDR1 SGHVS, CDR2 FQNEAQ. Unmatched junction bases numbered 7, after V lost 1 base and J lost 5 bases. The CDR3 contains 16 residues. As DNA, the CDR3 is TGTGCCAGCAGCTTAGGTGGGGACAGGAGGTATCAGCCCCAGCATTTT. Translating gives CASSLGGDRRYQPQHF.

The gene calls are TRBV5-1 and TRBJ2-1; 8 bases line up with TRBD2. The CDR3 has 15 amino acids. Losses at the gene ends were 1 base for V and 9 bases for J; bases not matched to a gene: 9. Germline V gene sequence: CDR1 SGHRS, CDR2 YFSETQ. The CDR3 sequence is CASSLSGTSYGEQFF. In DNA, the CDR3 is TGCGCCAGCAGCTTGAGTGGGACTAGTTACGGTGAGCAGTTCTTC.

Within the sample, this clone is medium-sized. The gene calls are TRBV5-1 and TRBJ2-1, with 9 bases matching TRBD2. CDR3 size: 18 residues. The germline CDR1 and CDR2 sequences are SGHRS and YFSETQ. V shed 0 bases and J 7 bases; nucleotides not matched to a gene: 14. DNA for the CDR3: TGCGCCAGCAGCTTGGTTCTAGCGGGACCCGTTTCTTGGAATGAGCAGTTCTTC. Translation gives CASSLVLAGPVSWNEQFF. The complete variable domain, with remaining parts taken from reference TRBV5-1 and TRBJ2-1, reads KAGVTQTPRYLIKTRGQQVTLSCSPISGHRSVSWYQQTPGQGLQFLFEYFSETQRNKGNFPGRFSGRQFSNSRSEMNVSTLELGDSALYLCASSLVLAGPVSWNEQFFGPGTRLTVL.

The rearrangement uses TRBV27 and TRBJ2-7, with 7 bases aligning to TRBD1. CDR1 and CDR2 (germline): MNHEY, SMNVEV (reference sequence). CDR3 size: 17 residues. The V and J ends lost 3 bases and 4 bases, in that order; junction bases with no gene match: 15. CDR3 protein: CASSFSQTGKVVYEQYF. CDR3 DNA: TGTGCCAGCAGTTTCTCCCAGACAGGGAAAGTCGTTTACGAGCAGTACTTC.

This clone was found a few times. V gene TRBV6-2 or TRBV6-3 combines with J gene TRBJ1-5; tentative D call: TRBD1 (5 bases). CDR3 length: 15 amino acids. The germline CDR1 and CDR2 sequences are MNHEY and SVGEGT. With 7 bases removed from V and 11 bases from J, the gap between germline ends came to 24 bases. The DNA of the CDR3 is TGTGCCAGCACCCCGGGTCCAGGGCGGGGTCTAGCCCAGCATTTT. Protein product: CASTPGPGRGLAQHF.